Listed below are T cell receptor beta chains from one sample, sequenced in a study of T cell repertoires in cytomegalovirus infection. TCRdb used MiXCR to reprocess the reads, holding one entry per CDR3 protein. This table has about 600,000 distinct CDR3 sequences, 20% to 25% appearing once. Sequencing input: CD8+ T cells from PBMCs. The receptors were sampled from a human donor in good health (CMV status not recorded). Some clones in this sample may be carry-over from other donors' samples. CDR3s include the opening cysteine and the closing phenylalanine or tryptophan. The D gene is left open where the match is weak. Clone size is shown for a subset of rows, as once, few, many or a class of expanded clone.

D gene,clone size,V gene,J gene,CDR3 DNA,CDR3 protein
TRBD1,few,TRBV4-3,TRBJ2-2,TGCGCCAGCAGCCAAGATCTCGTGACAGGGGGGACCGGGGAGCTGTTTTTT,CASSQDLVTGGTGELFF
.,.,TRBV29-1,TRBJ2-2,TGCAGCGTTGAAGATCCCTGGCAGGAAAACACCGGGGAGCTGTTTTTT,CSVEDPWQENTGELFF
TRBD2,.,TRBV7-8,TRBJ2-2,TGTGCCAGCAGCTTCTTAGCGGGGGGGAACACCGGGGAGCTGTTTTTT,CASSFLAGGNTGELFF
TRBD2,.,TRBV4-1,TRBJ2-1,TGCGCCAGCAGCCCTAGACTAGCGGGGGGGCGGGATGAGCAGTTCTTC,CASSPRLAGGRDEQFF
.,few,TRBV28,TRBJ2-5,TGTGCCAGCAGCTCCCTCGGGGGGCGGGGGGAGACCCAGTACTTC,CASSSLGGRGETQYF
.,.,TRBV29-1,TRBJ1-2,TGCAGCGTTGATACGGGACACCTACCCGATGGCTACACCTTC,CSVDTGHLPDGYTF
.,few,TRBV27,TRBJ1-1,TGTGCCAGCAGTCCCGGGGCCTTTGGCCCTGAAGCTTTCTTT,CASSPGAFGPEAFF
.,many,TRBV7-8,TRBJ1-1,TGTGCCAGCAGCTTAGCGGGGGGGGCCTCTCGGTTGGTCACTGAAGCTTTCTTT,CASSLAGGASRLVTEAFF
.,.,TRBV6-2/TRBV6-3,TRBJ2-1,TGTGCCAGCAGTACCAGGGCGTACACCTACAATGAGCAGTTCTTC,CASSTRAYTYNEQFF
TRBD1,.,TRBV10-3,TRBJ1-3,TGTGCCATCAGTGGGGACAGGGGCTACTCTGGAAACACCATATATTTT,CAISGDRGYSGNTIYF
.,.,TRBV7-2,TRBJ2-3,TGTGCCAACAGCTTCTTCCGGGACTCTGGTAGGGGGACGATTGCGCAGTATTTT,CANSFFRDSGRGTIAQYF
.,.,TRBV2,TRBJ2-1,TGTGCCAGCAACCTACTTTTCGGACAGACTTCTTCCTACAATGAGCAGTTCTTC,CASNLLFGQTSSYNEQFF
.,few,TRBV5-4,TRBJ2-7,TGTGCCAGCAGCCTAGCTGGGATCGACGAGCAGTACTTC,CASSLAGIDEQYF
.,.,TRBV20-1,TRBJ1-4,TGCAGTGCTAGAGATCCGTCATACGGGGAAAAACTGTTTTTT,CSARDPSYGEKLFF
TRBD1,.,TRBV7-6,TRBJ1-2,TGTGCCAGCAGCCGCGGTGCGGACAGGGGAGGTGGCTACACCTTC,CASSRGADRGGGYTF
.,.,TRBV29-1,TRBJ1-6,TGCAGCGTTCGACGAGACTCCTATAATTCACCCCTCCACTTT,CSVRRDSYNSPLHF
.,.,TRBV6-2/TRBV6-3,TRBJ2-3,TGTGCCAGCAGTTACCAGGGACGAAATACGCAGTATTTT,CASSYQGRNTQYF
.,.,TRBV4-1,TRBJ2-1,TGCGCCAGCAGCCAAATGGAAGAGCAGTTCTTC,CASSQMEEQFF
.,.,TRBV28,TRBJ1-1,TGTGCCAGCCAGGGGAAGGGCCGTGAAGCTTTCTTT,CASQGKGREAFF
TRBD1,many,TRBV5-6,TRBJ2-3,TGTGCCAGCAGCCGTGGGACAGGATTAAATACGCAGTATTTT,CASSRGTGLNTQYF
TRBD1,once,TRBV29-1,TRBJ2-2,TGCAGCGTTACAGCGGACAGGGGGCTTGACGGGGAGCTGTTTTTT,CSVTADRGLDGELFF
.,many,TRBV28,TRBJ2-3,TGTGCCAGCAGTTTACCCCCTGAGGAACGGTTCGATACGCAGTATTTT,CASSLPPEERFDTQYF
TRBD1,few,TRBV7-8,TRBJ1-5,TGTGCCAGCAGCTTAGCATGGGGGACAGGGGAGAATCAGCCCCAGCATTTT,CASSLAWGTGENQPQHF